This T cell receptor (beta chain) was profiled in a study of T-cell memory formation after mild COVID-19. The study, taken as a whole, reports: Researchers found some responding clones in pre-infection memory, a sign that cross-reactive memory joined.

The CDR3 contains 18 residues. The V gene lost 0 bases and the J gene lost 6 bases, with 20 bases spanning the gap. CDR1 and CDR2 from the germline V gene are LGHNA and YNFKEQ. Of note for this clonotype: The antigen is undetermined.

TCRdb analysed the 5' RACE reads with MiXCR anew, one entry per CDR3 protein. The sample holds under 50,000 distinct CDR3 sequences, about a tenth seen once. The sequenced material came from PBMCs or a T cell subset sorted from them (not recorded which). The sequence was collected from an adult woman who had mild COVID-19 (a few samples of this study predate the infection). Cell type and time point are not known. The chain uses TRBV4-2 and TRBJ2-2, with D perhaps TRBD1 (8 bases). In DNA form, the CDR3 reads TGTGCCAGCAGCCAAGAATTGATTGTCACAGGGGGGGCCGGGGAGCTGTTTTTT. Its translation is CASSQELIVTGGAGELFF.